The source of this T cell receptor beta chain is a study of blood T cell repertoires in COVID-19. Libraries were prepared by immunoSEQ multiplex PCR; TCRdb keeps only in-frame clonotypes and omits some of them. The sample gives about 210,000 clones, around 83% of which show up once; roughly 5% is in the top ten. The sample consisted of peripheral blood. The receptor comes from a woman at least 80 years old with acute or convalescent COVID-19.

CDR3 amino acids: CASSPGDRLNTEAFF. Written as DNA, the CDR3 is TGTGCCAGCAGTCCAGGGGACAGACTAAACACTGAAGCTTTCTTT. This chain joins TRBV5-6 and TRBJ1-1; the match to TRBD1 covers 7 bases. Germline lookup yields CDR1 SGHDT and CDR2 YYEEEE. The CDR3 runs to 15 residues. J was trimmed by 2 bases and V by 5 bases; bases with no gene match: 9. The full variable domain, in which reference TRBV5-6 and TRBJ1-1 provide the parts outside the CDR3, is DAGVTQSPTHLIKTRGQQVTLRCSPKSGHDTVSWYQQALGQGPQFIFQYYEEEERQRGNFPDRFSGHQFPNYSSELNVNALLLGDSALYLCASSPGDRLNTEAFFGQGTRLTVV.